This TCR beta chain was identified during a study of Graves' ophthalmopathy and Graves' hyperthyroidism. As for the study in general: Blood was drawn at initial diagnosis, before any treatment.

Fresh peripheral blood (approximately 9.5 ml) yielded the PBMCs. The study's findings and limits: Blood shared most expanded thyroid clonotypes above 0.001 frequency.

Turning to this clonotype: Antigen specificity is unknown.

Amplification of the TCR beta CDR3 regions used RNA transcripts (as template). First-round RT-PCR relied on HTBI primers, and a second-round multiplex PCR came next. Each CDR3 protein gets one entry after TCRdb re-called the multiplex PCR reads with MiXCR. Among around 670,000 distinct CDR3 sequences listed, 35% to 50% were seen once. This CDR3 contains 14 residues. CDR1 SNHLY and CDR2 FYNNEI come from the germline V gene. The V end lost 0 bases, the J end lost 4 bases, and 10 bases lay between the germline ends. The specimen was peripheral blood. The origin of this receptor is an adult man with Graves' ophthalmopathy. The gene calls are TRBV2 and TRBJ2-7; D may be TRBD2 (6 bases). CDR3 DNA: TGTGCCAGCAGTGAAGCGCTCGGGGGATACGAGCAGTACTTC. Its protein product is CASSEALGGYEQYF.